These 30 T cell receptor beta chains originate from one sample sequenced in a study of radiotherapy plus CTLA-4 blockade in lung cancer. Some clones are missing from TCRdb's copy, which holds only in-frame ones; the method was immunoSEQ multiplex PCR. The repertoire includes tens of thousands of clones, over 70% of them detected once, and 4% sits in the top ten. The sample in question was peripheral blood, obtained from a patient treated with radiotherapy plus ipilimumab. Source of these receptors: a human donor with non-small cell lung cancer who had a partial response to radiotherapy plus ipilimumab. Some clones in this sample may be carry-over from other donors' samples.

This clone was seen a handful of times. V gene TRBV11-3 combines with J gene TRBJ2-5; TRBD1 agrees at 8 bases. Losses at the gene ends were 5 bases for V and 5 bases for J; bases not matched to a gene: 7. Germline lookup yields CDR1 SGHNT and CDR2 YENEEA. The CDR3 runs to 14 residues. The CDR3 protein is CASSLRQGRETQYF. CDR3 DNA: TGTGCCAGCAGCCTACGACAGGGGCGGGAGACCCAGTACTTC.

This sequence joins TRBV7-2 and TRBJ1-4, with 7 bases matching TRBD1. J lost 3 bases, V lost 4 bases, and 11 bases had no gene match. This CDR3 comprises 17 residues. Looked up from germline, CDR1 is SGHTA and CDR2 is FQGNSA. The CDR3 nucleotides are TGTGCCAGCAGCTCCCGGGACAGAGGTTTATCTAATGAAAAACTGTTTTTT. Translating it yields CASSSRDRGLSNEKLFF.

The chain uses TRBV9 and TRBJ1-3, with 10 bases lining up with TRBD1. Unmatched junction bases numbered 7, after V lost 4 bases and J lost 3 bases. Germline CDR1 reads SGDLS; CDR2 reads YYNGEE. This CDR3 is 16 amino acids long. The CDR3 nucleotides read TGTGCCAGCAGCCCCGGACAGGGGGGGAGTGGAAACACCATATATTTT. It codes for CASSPGQGGSGNTIYF.

The rearrangement uses TRBV28 and TRBJ1-2, with D maybe TRBD1 (6 bases). Germline V lookup: CDR1 MDHEN, CDR2 SYDVKM. V lost 6 bases and J 3 bases, leaving 8 bases between the germline ends. This CDR3 is 12 amino acids long. The DNA for the CDR3 is TGTGCCAGCAGCTCAGGGGACTATGGCTACACCTTC. Its translation is CASSSGDYGYTF.

The chain couples TRBV11-3 to TRBJ2-5, with 8 bases that match TRBD2. CDR1 and CDR2 from the germline V gene are SGHNT and YENEEA. The ends lost 8 bases at V and 4 bases at J; junction bases unmatched: 9. This CDR3 comprises 14 residues. CDR3 in amino acids: CASSPGGRRETQYF. The CDR3 DNA follows: TGTGCCAGCTCCCCGGGGGGGAGACGAGAGACCCAGTACTTC. Full variable domain (missing parts from reference TRBV11-3 and TRBJ2-5): EAGVVQSPRYKIIEKKQPVAFWCNPISGHNTLYWYLQNLGQGPELLIRYENEEAVDDSQLPKDRFSAERLKGVDSTLKIQPAELGDSAVYLCASSPGGRRETQYFGPGTRLLVL.

The chain links TRBV5-1 to TRBJ1-4; 8 bases fit TRBD1. Germline assignment: CDR1 SGHRS and CDR2 YFSETQ. The CDR3 runs 15 residues. Trimming cost V 1 base and J 8 bases; bases outside gene matches: 7. The CDR3 DNA reads as TGCGCCAGCAGCTTGATGGGACAGGTTATGGAAAAACTGTTTTTT. Its protein is CASSLMGQVMEKLFF.

V gene TRBV29-1 combines with J gene TRBJ1-1; D not resolved. The V and J ends lost 4 bases and 6 bases respectively, with 15 bases between them. Germline lookup yields CDR1 SQVTM and CDR2 ANQGSEA. The CDR3 sequence is 13 residues long. The CDR3 sequence: CSVAARELSEAFF. The CDR3 bases are TGCAGCGTTGCCGCGCGGGAGTTATCTGAAGCTTTCTTT.

V is TRBV7-2 and J is TRBJ2-5, with 8 bases aligning to TRBD2. V shed 4 bases and J 5 bases; nucleotides not matched to a gene: 6. This CDR3 contains 14 residues. The germline V gene has CDR1 SGHTA and CDR2 FQGNSA. The CDR3 reads CASSYSGVRETQYF. In DNA, the CDR3 is TGTGCCAGCAGCTATAGCGGGGTACGGGAGACCCAGTACTTC. The full variable domain, with the rest looked up from reference TRBV7-2 and TRBJ2-5, is GAGVSQSPSNKVTEKGKDVELRCDPISGHTALYWYRQSLGQGLEFLIYFQGNSAPDKSGLPSDRFSAERTGGSVSTLTIQRTQQEDSAVYLCASSYSGVRETQYFGPGTRLLVL.

The rearrangement links TRBV28 to TRBJ1-5; 7 nucleotides match TRBD1. The CDR3 length is 15 residues. V lost 5 bases, J lost 5 bases, and 9 bases stayed unmatched. CDR1 MDHEN and CDR2 SYDVKM come from the germline V gene. CDR3 nucleotide sequence: TGTGCCAGCAGTGCCACAGGGGATCCGGATCAGCCCCAGCATTTT. It specifies CASSATGDPDQPQHF.

V gene TRBV5-1 combines with J gene TRBJ2-5, with 10 bases fitting TRBD2. V gave up 6 bases and J gave up 5 bases; unmatched junction bases: 10. In germline, CDR1 is SGHRS, CDR2 YFSETQ. CDR3 length: 15 amino acids. CDR3: CASMSGGAFSETQYF. In DNA, the CDR3 is TGCGCCAGCATGAGCGGGGGGGCCTTTTCGGAGACCCAGTACTTC.

The chain carries TRBV5-1 and TRBJ1-4; no definite D call. V was shortened by 0 bases and J by 1 base, with 10 bases between the two germline ends. CDR1 and CDR2 from the germline V gene are SGHRS and YFSETQ. The CDR3 covers 16 residues. In DNA, the CDR3 is TGCGCCAGCAGCTTGGCCCCCCAACAAACTAATGAAAAACTGTTTTTT. Encoded protein: CASSLAPQQTNEKLFF. The variable domain in full, with the rest retrieved from reference TRBV5-1 and TRBJ1-4, is KAGVTQTPRYLIKTRGQQVTLSCSPISGHRSVSWYQQTPGQGLQFLFEYFSETQRNKGNFPGRFSGRQFSNSRSEMNVSTLELGDSALYLCASSLAPQQTNEKLFFGSGTQLSVL.

The V and J genes are TRBV6-5 and TRBJ1-5; the match to TRBD1 covers 9 bases. The V gene end was trimmed by 5 bases and the J gene end by 7 bases; junction bases not matched to a gene: 6. This CDR3 region has 14 residues. Germline V gives CDR1 MNHEY, CDR2 SVGAGI. The CDR3 coding sequence is TGTGCCAGCAGTAAGACAGGGGGATGGCAGCCCCAGCATTTT. Its protein is CASSKTGGWQPQHF.

The genes are TRBV4-2 and TRBJ2-7, with D perhaps matching TRBD1 (5 bases). CDR3 length: 15 amino acids. Germline V gene lookup returns CDR1 LGHNA and CDR2 YNFKEQ. Between the trimmed V and J ends, which lost 4 bases and 4 bases, there was a span of 17 bases. The CDR3 loop reads CASSLYDSLVYEQYF. Written as DNA, the CDR3 is TGTGCCAGCAGCCTCTACGACAGTCTGGTATACGAGCAGTACTTC.

The chain carries TRBV5-6 and TRBJ2-7; weak D call: TRBD1 (5 bases). V dropped 4 bases and J dropped 7 bases, with 24 bases sitting between them. The germline CDR1 and CDR2 sequences are SGHDT and YYEEEE. This CDR3 region has 16 residues. CDR3 sequence reads: CASSPRTQGWSWEQYF. DNA for the CDR3: TGTGCCAGCAGCCCCCGGACACAAGGTTGGTCTTGGGAGCAGTACTTC.

The V call is TRBV28, the J call TRBJ2-3; 10 positions agree with TRBD1. The CDR3 spans 16 residues. Trimming took 5 bases from V and 4 from J; bases not matched to a gene: 9. Germline-derived CDR1 and CDR2 are MDHEN and SYDVKM. CDR3 sequence: CASSPRQGAVADTQYF. The CDR3 DNA reads as TGTGCCAGCAGTCCCCGACAGGGGGCGGTTGCAGATACGCAGTATTTT.

The chain has TRBV5-1 and TRBJ2-7, with D tentatively TRBD1 (6 bases). The germline gives CDR1 SGHRS, CDR2 YFSETQ. Trimming removed 5 bases at V and 1 base at J, with 7 bases between. The length of the CDR3 is 12 residues. CDR3 sequence (DNA): TGCGCCAGCAGGACAGGATCCTACGAGCAGTACTTC. This gives the protein CASRTGSYEQYF.

This clone was found once. CDR3 loop: CASSLEAGSETQYF. The CDR3 DNA reads TGTGCCAGCAGCTTAGAGGCAGGGTCAGAGACCCAGTACTTC. The chain is built from TRBV11-3 and TRBJ2-5; TRBD1 might be the D (5 bases). The CDR3 runs to 14 residues. Germline V CDR1 and CDR2: SGHNT, YENEEA. The V gene lost 0 bases and the J gene lost 4 bases, with 9 bases spanning the gap.

In the case of this clone: A junction boundary mismatches the germline segment, possibly from a read error. This chain links TRBV19 with TRBJ2-1; D gene uncertain. Germline V gene data show CDR1 as LNHDA and CDR2 as SQIVND (reference sequence). The length of the CDR3 is 13 residues. In DNA, the CDR3 is TGTGCCAGTAGTCATGACTCCGGTTATGAGCAATTCTTC. This encodes CASSHDSGYEQFF.

The chain couples TRBV5-1 to TRBJ2-2; tentatively, D is TRBD1 (6 bases). The V end was cut by 2 bases, the J end by 6 bases, with 8 bases between. The CDR3 sequence is 13 residues long. CDR1 SGHRS and CDR2 YFSETQ come from the germline V gene. The chain's CDR3 is CASSFTGPGELFF. The CDR3 bases are TGCGCCAGCAGCTTTACAGGGCCCGGGGAGCTGTTTTTT.

This clone has only one observation. CDR3 coding DNA: TGTGCCATCAGAGAGGGACTAGCGAGTAGCACAGATACGCAGTATTTT. This codes for CAIREGLASSTDTQYF. The chain recombines TRBV10-3 with TRBJ2-3, with TRBD2 matching 10 bases. V dropped 6 bases and J dropped 0; count of bases not matched to a gene: 6. CDR1 is ENHRY, CDR2 SYGVKD, per germline. This CDR3 is 16 amino acids long.

The V and J genes are TRBV19 and TRBJ2-3; 12 positions agree with TRBD2. From germline, CDR1 is LNHDA and CDR2 SQIVND (reference sequence). The CDR3 spans 14 residues. The J segment lost 5 bases and the V segment lost 5 bases, leaving 2 bases of the junction unmatched. CDR3: CASSVTSGGDTQYF. For the CDR3, the DNA is TGTGCCAGTAGTGTGACTAGCGGGGGAGATACGCAGTATTTT.

The gene calls are TRBV27 and TRBJ1-1, with 7 bases that match TRBD1. The V gene end was trimmed by 6 bases and the J gene end by 8 bases; junction bases not matched to a gene: 12. This CDR3 has 14 residues. The germline gives CDR1 MNHEY, CDR2 SMNVEV (reference sequence). The CDR3 sequence is CASSPGTASQEAFF. CDR3 coding DNA: TGTGCCAGCAGCCCCGGGACAGCCTCCCAAGAAGCTTTCTTT.

The J gene is TRBJ2-7, the V gene TRBV28; no firm D call. The V and J ends lost 5 bases and 6 bases respectively, with 8 bases between them. This CDR3 has 11 amino acids. Looked up from germline, CDR1 is MDHEN and CDR2 is SYDVKM. CDR3 coding DNA: TGTGCCAGCAGTCCCCGCGGCGAGCAGTACTTC. Encoded protein: CASSPRGEQYF. The entire variable domain, with the rest obtained from reference TRBV28 and TRBJ2-7, is as follows: DVKVTQSSRYLVKRTGEKVFLECVQDMDHENMFWYRQDPGLGLRLIYFSYDVKMKEKGDIPEGYSVSREKKERFSLILESASTNQTSMYLCASSPRGEQYFGPGTRLTVT.

The rearrangement links TRBV10-3 to TRBJ1-5; the D is unclear. Trimming took off 3 bases at V and 3 bases at J, with 6 bases between the two ends. The V gene's germline CDR1 is ENHRY and CDR2 SYGVKD. The CDR3 loop spans 13 amino acids. Written as DNA, the CDR3 is TGTGCCATCAGTGACAGACTCAATCAGCCCCAGCATTTT. It yields the protein CAISDRLNQPQHF.

In its sample, this clone was seen once. The rearrangement joins TRBV27 to TRBJ2-7; 7 bases agree with TRBD1. Germline V gene sequence: CDR1 MNHEY, CDR2 SMNVEV (reference sequence). This CDR3 has 14 residues. V was clipped by 3 bases and J by 6 bases; unmatched bases: 8. CDR3 sequence (DNA): TGTGCCAGCAGTTTGGCGCGACAGGGTCGCGAGCAGTACTTC. Residues: CASSLARQGREQYF.

The chain uses TRBV30 and TRBJ1-4, with 7 bases fitting TRBD1. Looked up from germline, CDR1 is GTSNPN and CDR2 is SVGIG (reference sequence). The CDR3 extends over 14 amino acids. Losses at the gene ends were 3 bases for V and 6 bases for J; bases not matched to a gene: 7. CDR3 sequence (DNA): TGTGCCTGGAGCCCCGGGACAGCGGATGAAAAACTGTTTTTT. Its translation: CAWSPGTADEKLFF.

The chain links TRBV11-3 to TRBJ2-7; possibly TRBD1 for D (6 bases). Germline V gives CDR1 SGHNT, CDR2 YENEEA. This CDR3 is 14 amino acids long. V was clipped by 5 bases and J by 2 bases, with 13 bases between them. The CDR3: CASSPRDNPYEQYF. CDR3 DNA sequence: TGTGCCAGCAGCCCTCGGGACAACCCCTACGAGCAGTACTTC.

V gene TRBV11-2 combines with J gene TRBJ1-1; maybe TRBD1 (6 bases). The CDR3 has 14 amino acids. Trimming left V 5 bases short and J 4 bases short, with 14 bases between. From germline, CDR1 is SGHAT and CDR2 FQNNGV. The CDR3 DNA reads as TGTGCCAGCAGCCCACCCCAGGGGATCACTGAAGCTTTCTTT. Protein product: CASSPPQGITEAFF.

V gene TRBV28 combines with J gene TRBJ2-7; 7 nucleotides align to TRBD1. Losses at the gene ends were 5 bases for V and 3 bases for J; bases not matched to a gene: 10. The CDR3 runs to 15 residues. Germline V gene data show CDR1 as MDHEN and CDR2 as SYDVKM. In DNA form, the CDR3 reads TGTGCCAGCAGTCCTCCGGGACAGAAGCGCTACGAGCAGTACTTC. Its protein is CASSPPGQKRYEQYF.

The gene calls are TRBV15 and TRBJ1-2; D is unclear. This CDR3 contains 16 residues. CDR1 LNHNV and CDR2 YYDKDF come from the germline V gene (reference sequence). V was clipped by 0 bases and J by 5 bases, with 16 bases between them. The CDR3 region has the DNA TGTGCCACCAGCAGAGATGTACGGCAGGTTGGGTATGGCTACACCTTC. Translating it yields CATSRDVRQVGYGYTF.